This T cell receptor (beta chain) was recovered during a study of cytomegalovirus exposure and HLA in healthy donors. General study findings and limits: With DRB1 most and HLA-C fewest, TCR association rates differed between HLA loci in a later analysis. Clonal expansion, a later analysis showed, was greater in HLA-associated TCR beta chains than in equally common others.

Both 60 Vbeta primers and 13 Jbeta primers went into the PCR. Sequencing used immunoSEQ multiplex PCR; TCRdb keeps in-frame clones, though not all of them. The sample has roughly 130,000 clones, approximately 79% seen once. Though nominally healthy at sampling, donors likely had unrecorded immune exposures. The CDR3 covers 14 residues. V shed 5 bases, J shed 6 bases, and the junction held 7 bases outside the gene matches. CDR1 is SGHVS and CDR2 is FQNEAQ in the germline V gene. In regard to this clone: Its antigen is not known.

Source material: PBMCs. The chain couples TRBV7-8 to TRBJ2-1; 7 nucleotides agree with TRBD1. The clonotype was recovered from a woman between 50 and 59 years old in good health and CMV-seropositive. CDR3 amino acids: CASSPGTVSNEQFF. DNA of the CDR3: TGTGCCAGCAGCCCTGGGACAGTCTCCAATGAGCAGTTCTTC. Full variable domain (rest looked up from reference TRBV7-8 and TRBJ2-1): GAGVSQSPRYKVAKRGQDVALRCDPISGHVSLFWYQQALGQGPEFLTYFQNEAQLDKSGLPSDRFFAERPEGSVSTLKIQRTQQEDSAVYLCASSPGTVSNEQFFGPGTRLTVL.